The source of this TCR beta chain is a study of blood T cell repertoires in COVID-19. Across the whole study: The United States, Italy and Spain supplied acute and convalescent COVID-19 samples.

The repertoire was sequenced with immunoSEQ multiplex PCR; TCRdb's copy has only in-frame clones and lacks some. The sample contains around 80,000 clones, roughly 80% of which appear only once. V lost 1 base to trimming and J lost 1 base; unmatched junction nucleotides: 6. The CDR3 covers 18 residues. Germline lookup yields CDR1 SGDLS and CDR2 YYNGEE. The rearrangement joins TRBV9 to TRBJ2-1, with 12 bases lining up with TRBD1. The receptor was derived from an elderly woman with acute or convalescent COVID-19. Material: peripheral blood. For the CDR3, the DNA is TGTGCCAGCAGCGTATGGGACAGGGGGCTTGGTTCCTACAATGAGCAGTTCTTC. Protein product: CASSVWDRGLGSYNEQFF.